The rows below give T cell receptor beta chains drawn from one sample of a study of OX40 agonist ivuxolimab in advanced cancers. Clones were sequenced by immunoSEQ multiplex PCR, and TCRdb holds only the in-frame ones, with some missing. The sample contains about 27,000 clones, 80% to 85% of which appear only once. This specimen was CD4+ or CD8+ T cells sorted from blood, taken in a trial of the OX40 agonist ivuxolimab. These receptors were taken from an adult with an advanced solid tumor such as melanoma, head and neck, liver or kidney cancer. The CDR3 runs from the conserved cysteine through the conserved F or W. Each record gives: clone size, J gene, V gene, D gene, CDR3 DNA, CDR3 protein. D genes are given only for firm matches. Only part of the rows carry a size: once, few, many, or a class if the clone is expanded.

>-|TRBJ1-2|TRBV2|-
TGTGCCACCAAGGGGATAGCCTATGGCTACACCTTC
CATKGIAYGYTF
>medium-sized|TRBJ2-7|TRBV6-5|TRBD1
TGTGCCAGCAAACCGGAACGGACAGGGGCCTACGAGCAGTACTTC
CASKPERTGAYEQYF
>-|TRBJ2-2|TRBV27|-
TGTGCCAGCAGTTTATATTCTCGGACCTCGAACACCGGGGAGCTGTTTTTT
CASSLYSRTSNTGELFF
>-|TRBJ2-5|TRBV5-6|TRBD2
TGTGCCAGCAGCTTGTCCGGGGGGGAGTACTTC
CASSLSGGEYF
>-|TRBJ1-2|TRBV29-1|TRBD1
TGCAGCGTTGAGACACAGGGGGCTGGCTATGGCTACACCTTC
CSVETQGAGYGYTF
>-|TRBJ2-7|TRBV5-6|-
TGTGCCAGCAGCACCAGGGGAGGGAGGGAGCAGTACTTC
CASSTRGGREQYF
>-|TRBJ2-5|TRBV4-2|-
TGTGCCAGCAGCCCGCCCGCCGGGTCGGAGACCCAGTACTTC
CASSPPAGSETQYF
>-|TRBJ1-3|TRBV13|-
TGTGCCAGCAGGGGGTTTGTGGAAGGAAACACCATATATTTT
CASRGFVEGNTIYF
>-|TRBJ1-2|TRBV15|-
TGTGCCACCAGCAGAGGCGGGACACACTATGGCTACACCTTC
CATSRGGTHYGYTF
>-|TRBJ1-1|TRBV13|-
TGTGCCAGCGCCAAAAGGGTTGGAGCTGAAGCTTTCTTT
CASAKRVGAEAFF
>-|TRBJ2-7|TRBV4-1|TRBD1
TGCGCCAGCAGCCTTGGACAGGGCTACGAGCAGTACTTC
CASSLGQGYEQYF
>-|TRBJ1-2|TRBV6-6|-
TGTGCCAGCAGTCTCCGGGCAGGAACTTTATACTATGGCTACACCTTC
CASSLRAGTLYYGYTF
>medium-sized|TRBJ2-7|TRBV15|TRBD2
TGTGCCACCAGCAGAGTGGCGGGAGAGGAGCAGTACTTC
CATSRVAGEEQYF
>once|TRBJ2-7|TRBV28|TRBD2
TGTGCCAGCAGTTTTCGTCGGGGAGGGTTCTACGAGCAGTACTTC
CASSFRRGGFYEQYF
>-|TRBJ2-5|TRBV30|-
TGTGCCTGGAGTACCCCCGGTGTCAGGGGATTCAAGACCCAGTACTTC
CAWSTPGVRGFKTQYF
>-|TRBJ2-3|TRBV2|-
TGTGCCAGCAGTGAACCCCGCCGCTTTAATACGCAGTATTTT
CASSEPRRFNTQYF
>-|TRBJ2-7|TRBV5-1|TRBD1
TGCGCCAGCAGCTTGATTCTGGGACAGGGGTTATACGAGCAGTACTTC
CASSLILGQGLYEQYF
>-|TRBJ1-2|TRBV6-5|-
TGTGCCAGCAGTTACGGGCCTGGGGGGGGCTACACCTTC
CASSYGPGGGYTF
>-|TRBJ1-2|TRBV2|-
TGTGCCAGCCCGGATCAAAGACCCTATGGCTACACCTTC
CASPDQRPYGYTF
>few|TRBJ2-1|TRBV27|-
TGTGCCAGCAGTTTAACAGGGAGCTCCTACAATGAGCAGTTCTTC
CASSLTGSSYNEQFF
>-|TRBJ2-7|TRBV2|-
TGTGCCAGCAGTGAGTCTACTAGTGACTACGAGCAGTACTTC
CASSESTSDYEQYF
>-|TRBJ2-1|TRBV12-5|-
TGTGCTAGTGGTTTGAGTGGGCGGGGGCCTAAGAATGAGCAGTTCTTC
CASGLSGRGPKNEQFF
>-|TRBJ2-7|TRBV15|-
TGTGCCACCAGCGCAGGACATAGCTTCTACGAGCAGTACTTC
CATSAGHSFYEQYF
>-|TRBJ2-2|TRBV7-9|-
TGTGCCAGCAGACGCTGGGACAACCTGAACACCGGGGAGCTGTTTTTT
CASRRWDNLNTGELFF
>-|TRBJ2-5|TRBV6-4|-
TGTGCCAGCAGTGAGAATCACAGGGAATCGTGCCCGGTCAAGAAGACCCAGTACTTC
CASSENHRESCPVKKTQYF
>-|TRBJ1-2|TRBV29-1|-
TGCAGCGTTGGGTGGGCAGGGCCTTATGGCTACACCTTC
CSVGWAGPYGYTF
>-|TRBJ2-1|TRBV5-1|TRBD2
TGCGCCAGCAGCTGGGGACTAGCGGGAAGGTATGAGCAGTTCTTC
CASSWGLAGRYEQFF
>-|TRBJ2-7|TRBV7-9|-
TGTGCCAGCAGCTTCCTCCCAGGCGAGCAGTACTTC
CASSFLPGEQYF
>-|TRBJ2-7|TRBV4-2|-
TGTGCCAGCAGCCAGGAGCGGGTGGCCTACGAGCAGTACTTC
CASSQERVAYEQYF
>once|TRBJ2-5|TRBV5-4|-
TGTGCCAGCAGTCCAGGGAGTGAGCAGTACTTC
CASSPGSEQYF
>-|TRBJ1-5|TRBV4-1|-
TGCGCCAGCAGCCAAGAGCCCAGGGGCAATCAGCCCCAGCATTTT
CASSQEPRGNQPQHF
>-|TRBJ2-5|TRBV27|TRBD2
TGTGCCAGCAGCCAACAGGTCGTTACCGGGACTAGGGGAGAGACCCAGTACTTC
CASSQQVVTGTRGETQYF
>few|TRBJ2-7|TRBV10-3|-
TGTGCCATCAGTGAGGCGACCAGGGGAACCCCCTACGAGCAGTACTTC
CAISEATRGTPYEQYF